This is a list of T cell receptor beta chains from one sample in a study of cytomegalovirus exposure and HLA in healthy donors. The assay was immunoSEQ multiplex PCR, and TCRdb's table has in-frame clones only and misses some. This table holds over 60,000 clones, roughly 96% found once. Sequencing used PBMCs. The receptor set was obtained from a man aged 18-30 years in good health and CMV-seronegative. Both conserved end residues are part of each CDR3. The D gene is left open where the match is weak. Clone size is stated in some rows and not others, as once, few, many or a class when expanded.

clone size	V gene	J gene	D gene	CDR3 DNA	CDR3 protein
-	TRBV19	TRBJ2-7	TRBD1	TGTGCCAGTAGTGCGACAGGGGCCTCCTACGAGCAGTACTTC	CASSATGASYEQYF
-	TRBV11-2	TRBJ1-5	-	TGTGCCAGCAGCTTAGCGACAGGCGGTCAGCCCCAGCATTTT	CASSLATGGQPQHF
-	TRBV14	TRBJ2-3	TRBD1	TGTGCCAGCAGCCAGGCCCACAGGGGCAAGGGCTTTCACGATCCAGATACGCAGTATTTT	CASSQAHRGKGFHDPDTQYF
-	TRBV19	TRBJ1-2	-	TGTGCCAGTAGTATATTTGGGGAGTCCTATGGCTACACCTTC	CASSIFGESYGYTF
-	TRBV19	TRBJ1-1	-	TGTGCCAGTAGTACCAAGACAGGTGAAGCTTTCTTT	CASSTKTGEAFF
few	TRBV9	TRBJ1-3	TRBD1	TGTGCCAGCAGCGTAGGCGGGACAGCATTCTCCTCTGGAAACACCATATATTTT	CASSVGGTAFSSGNTIYF
-	TRBV27	TRBJ1-1	-	TGTGCCAGCAGTTTAGCGTTTAAGAACACTGAAGCTTTCTTT	CASSLAFKNTEAFF
-	TRBV6-5	TRBJ2-1	-	TGTGCCAGCAGTTCCGGAGGCGGAGGCTACAATGAGCAGTTCTTC	CASSSGGGGYNEQFF
-	TRBV4-1	TRBJ1-2	TRBD1	TGCGCCAGCAGCCATGGACAGGGGGCGGGTGGCTACACCTTC	CASSHGQGAGGYTF
-	TRBV11-2	TRBJ1-2	TRBD1	TGTGCCAGCAGCTTTGAGACAGGGGGCGCTATTGGCTACACCTTC	CASSFETGGAIGYTF
-	TRBV11-2	TRBJ2-7	-	TGTGCCAGCAGCCCCAACGGGGGGCTCTCCTACGAGCAGTACTTC	CASSPNGGLSYEQYF
-	TRBV12-1	TRBJ1-1	-	TGTGCCAGCAGCTTTGCGGGACAGGGTGGCGTGAACACTGAAGCTTTCTTT	CASSFAGQGGVNTEAFF
-	TRBV10-1	TRBJ1-2	-	TGCGCCAGCAGTGAGTCTCGGACAGCGTACTATGGCTACACCTTC	CASSESRTAYYGYTF
-	TRBV6-1	TRBJ1-1	-	TGTGCCAGCAGTGACCGACTTGGCGGGGCCACTGAAGCTTTCTTT	CASSDRLGGATEAFF
-	TRBV5-1	TRBJ1-1	TRBD1	TGCGCCAGCAGCTTCAACGGACAGGGGATTGAAGCTTTCTTT	CASSFNGQGIEAFF
-	TRBV9	TRBJ1-1	-	TGTGCCAGCAGCGTGGGACAAGGGAACACTGAAGCTTTCTTT	CASSVGQGNTEAFF
-	TRBV11-2	TRBJ2-7	-	TGTGCCAGCAGCTTAGAAACAGGGGGGTCTAGCGGGCAGTACTTC	CASSLETGGSSGQYF
-	TRBV15	TRBJ1-1	-	TGTGCCACCAGCAGAGGAGGGCACACTGAAGCTTTCTTT	CATSRGGHTEAFF
few	TRBV27	TRBJ1-4	-	TGTGCCAGCAGTTTATCGTTCCCAGGGTCTAATGAAAAACTGTTTTTT	CASSLSFPGSNEKLFF
-	TRBV4-1	TRBJ2-7	TRBD2	TGCGCCAGCAGGCAGACTAGCGGGACATCCTACGAGCAGTACTTC	CASRQTSGTSYEQYF
-	TRBV29-1	TRBJ2-4	-	TGCAGCGTGTTACACTATCACTATCTGCTAGCCAAAAACATTCAGTACTTC	CSVLHYHYLLAKNIQYF
-	TRBV27	TRBJ1-1	-	TGTGCCAGCAGTTTACTTGGGTTAGGTCGAGGCACTGAAGCTTTCTTT	CASSLLGLGRGTEAFF
-	TRBV19	TRBJ2-7	TRBD1	TGTGACCCCATGGCGGGACAGGGGTTTTTGGGGCAGTACTTC	CDPMAGQGFLGQYF
-	TRBV6-5	TRBJ1-2	-	TGTGCCAGCAGTTTAACGGGAATAGGCTACACCTTC	CASSLTGIGYTF
-	TRBV11-2	TRBJ1-3	-	TGTGCCAGCAGCCCTATAACTGGAAACACCATATATTTT	CASSPITGNTIYF
-	TRBV6-1	TRBJ1-4	-	TGTGCCAGCAGTGAAGGGGCAGGGCGTGAAAAACTGTTTTTT	CASSEGAGREKLFF
-	TRBV2	TRBJ1-1	-	TGTGCCAGCAGTGAAGCGCAAGAGGGTGAAGCTTTCTTT	CASSEAQEGEAFF
-	TRBV9	TRBJ2-7	-	TGTGCCAGCAGCGTAGAAGAGTCCCCCTCCGAGCAGTACTTC	CASSVEESPSEQYF
-	TRBV7-9	TRBJ2-7	-	TGTGCCAGCAGCTCAGGGCTCCACGAGCAGTACTTC	CASSSGLHEQYF
-	TRBV9	TRBJ1-5	-	TGTGCCAGCAGCAAAGCAGGGGCGAGCAATCAGCCCCAGCATTTT	CASSKAGASNQPQHF
-	TRBV5-4	TRBJ2-1	-	TGTGCCAGCAGCTGGAGGACCGATGAGCAGTTCTTC	CASSWRTDEQFF
-	TRBV19	TRBJ2-5	-	TGTGCCAGTAGTATAGGGGGCACCCAAGAGACCCAGTACTTC	CASSIGGTQETQYF
-	TRBV6-1	TRBJ2-3	-	TGTGCCAGCAGTCAATATACGCAGTATTTT	CASSQYTQYF
-	TRBV19	TRBJ1-4	TRBD1	TGTGCCAGTAGTATAACCGGGACAGGGGTAGAAAAACTGTTTTTT	CASSITGTGVEKLFF
-	TRBV7-9	TRBJ2-7	TRBD1	TGTGCCAGCAGCTCCACCGGGACAGGGCGTCTCGAGCAGTACTTC	CASSSTGTGRLEQYF
-	TRBV30	TRBJ2-1	TRBD2	TGTGCCTGGAGTAAACGGGAGGGTATTGAGCAGTTCTTC	CAWSKREGIEQFF
-	TRBV19	TRBJ1-3	-	TGTGCCAGTAGTTACGGGAAAAATGGAAACACCATATATTTT	CASSYGKNGNTIYF
-	TRBV27	TRBJ2-2	-	TGTGCCAGCAGAACTTGGACCGGGACGAACACCGGGGAGCTGTTTTTT	CASRTWTGTNTGELFF
-	TRBV11-2	TRBJ1-2	-	TGTGCCAGCAGCTTAGAATACGGGTTGTACTGCACCTTC	CASSLEYGLYCTF
-	TRBV28	TRBJ2-7	TRBD1	TGTGCCAGCAACGTCCCGGGACAGGGAAGTTTGGGCGAGCAGTACTTC	CASNVPGQGSLGEQYF
-	TRBV2	TRBJ2-3	TRBD2	TGTGCCAGCAGTGAAGATAGCGGGAGCGCAGATACGCAGTATTTT	CASSEDSGSADTQYF
-	TRBV2	TRBJ1-2	TRBD1	TGTGCCAGCAGGAAACAGGGGGGATATGGCTACACCTTC	CASRKQGGYGYTF
-	TRBV7-6	TRBJ2-7	TRBD2	TGTGCCAGCAGCCGGATGAGCGGGAGCCAACCGCAGTACTTC	CASSRMSGSQPQYF
-	TRBV5-1	TRBJ2-7	-	TGCGCCAGCAGCTTGGTTCAGGGGGGCGATGATTACGAGCAGTACTTC	CASSLVQGGDDYEQYF
-	TRBV10-3	TRBJ1-5	TRBD1	TGTGCCATTGGACAGGGCAATCAGCCCCAGCATTTT	CAIGQGNQPQHF
-	TRBV4-1	TRBJ1-2	-	TGCGCCAGCAGCCAGGAACAGGGATCTTCTAACTATGGCTACACCTTC	CASSQEQGSSNYGYTF
-	TRBV9	TRBJ1-1	-	TGTGCCAGCAGCCAGGTGGGGAGGAACACTGAAGCTTTCTTT	CASSQVGRNTEAFF
-	TRBV7-9	TRBJ1-4	-	TGTGCCAGCAGCCGGATGGCGGCAGCTAATGAAAAACTGTTTTTT	CASSRMAAANEKLFF
-	TRBV12-5	TRBJ2-3	-	TGTGCTAGTGACGCCCGACAGTTTTTCACTCCCACAGATACGCAGTATTTT	CASDARQFFTPTDTQYF
-	TRBV4-1	TRBJ2-1	TRBD1	TGCGCCAGCAGCCAGAACAGGGGGGTTTACAATGAGCAGTTCTTC	CASSQNRGVYNEQFF
-	TRBV10-3	TRBJ1-4	TRBD1	TGTGCCATCAGTGAGCTCGCAGGGGGAGAAGAAAAACTGTTTTTT	CAISELAGGEEKLFF
-	TRBV19	TRBJ1-3	-	TGTGCCAGTAGGCCAGGGTGGGGCTCCTCTGGAAACACCATATATTTT	CASRPGWGSSGNTIYF
-	TRBV7-2	TRBJ2-7	TRBD2	TGTGCCAGCAGCCGGGGGGGGGACGAGCAGTACTTC	CASSRGGDEQYF
-	TRBV10-3	TRBJ2-2	TRBD2	TGTGCCATCAGTCTGACTAGCGGGTCGGTAACCGGGGAGCTGTTTTTT	CAISLTSGSVTGELFF
-	TRBV9	TRBJ1-1	TRBD1	TGTGCCAGCAGCGTAGGGGGTGGGACAGGGGGCGAAACTGAAGCTTTCTTT	CASSVGGGTGGETEAFF
-	TRBV11-2	TRBJ1-6	-	TGTGCCAGCAGCTTAATCCCGAGGGGGAATTCACCCCTCCACTTT	CASSLIPRGNSPLHF
-	TRBV28	TRBJ1-5	-	TGTGCCAGCAGTTTAACGGCAGGGAAGCAACAGCCCCAGCATTTT	CASSLTAGKQQPQHF
-	TRBV19	TRBJ2-7	TRBD1	TGTGCCAGTAGTATTCCACCGGGACAGGGGTTCTACGAGCAGTACTTC	CASSIPPGQGFYEQYF
-	TRBV7-9	TRBJ1-2	-	TGTGCCAGCAGCTCGCAGGGCTATGGCTACACCTTC	CASSSQGYGYTF
-	TRBV2	TRBJ1-1	TRBD1	TGTGCCAGCAGTGATATTTTGGGACAGGGGAACACTGAAGCTTTCTTT	CASSDILGQGNTEAFF